The 8 T cell receptor beta chains below were found in one sample sequenced in a study of shared clonotypes between healthy human individuals. Profiling relied on immunoSEQ multiplex PCR, and the TCRdb table lists in-frame clones only, not all of them. The table lists 2 million to 3 million clones, more than 85% of them singletons. The sequenced sample consisted of naive CD4+ T cells from PBMCs. The sample's subset: CD45RA+ positively selected. The receptors here all came from a man younger than 30 in good health. Some clones in this sample may be carry-over from other donors' samples.

On this clone: Within the sample, other DNA sequences also encode this same CDR3. The CDR3 spells CASSAEVGLRGYTF. The CDR3 DNA sequence: TGTGCCAGCAGTGCCGAGGTCGGGCTAAGGGGCTACACCTTC. This chain connects TRBV28 to TRBJ1-2; D uncertain. The CDR3 totals 14 residues. From germline, CDR1 is MDHEN and CDR2 SYDVKM. Trimming took off 5 bases at V and 8 bases at J, with 18 bases between the two ends.

CDR3 in DNA: TGTGCCAGCAGTTTACGGAGGGGTCTTTGGAATGAGCAGTTCTTC. Translating gives CASSLRRGLWNEQFF. The rearrangement uses TRBV28 and TRBJ2-1; D possibly corresponds to TRBD2 (6 bases). This CDR3 contains 15 residues. The V gene lost 2 bases and the J gene lost 7 bases, with 15 bases spanning the gap. Germline values: CDR1 MDHEN, CDR2 SYDVKM.

The rearrangement joins TRBV18 to TRBJ2-5; either TRBD1 or TRBD2 may fit D (5 bases each). This CDR3 region has 16 residues. CDR1 and CDR2 from the germline V gene are KGHSH and LQKENI. V was pared by 2 bases and J by 3 bases, with 16 bases between. The CDR3 nucleotides read TGTGCCAGCTCACCATCGGTCCCGGGACCCGAAGAGACCCAGTACTTC. Protein product: CASSPSVPGPEETQYF.

The J gene is TRBJ2-3, the V gene TRBV28; 10 bases agree with TRBD2. The CDR3 sequence is 16 residues long. V dropped 6 bases and J dropped 5; count of bases not matched to a gene: 11. Germline V CDR1 and CDR2: MDHEN, SYDVKM. The CDR3 DNA follows: TGTGCCAGCAGACCAGCGGGAGGGTCCTTCGGAGATACGCAGTATTTT. Encoded protein: CASRPAGGSFGDTQYF.

This clone was seen only a few times. The chain carries TRBV4-1 and TRBJ1-2, with D tentatively TRBD1 (6 bases). The CDR3 length is 15 residues. The V gene lost 0 bases and the J gene lost 3 bases, with 11 bases spanning the gap. In germline, CDR1 is MGHRA, CDR2 YSYEKL. The CDR3 region is CASSQDRTEYYGYTF. The CDR3 nucleotides are TGCGCCAGCAGCCAAGACCGGACAGAGTACTATGGCTACACCTTC.

The chain is built from TRBV28 and TRBJ1-6; 7 nucleotides align to TRBD1. In germline, CDR1 is MDHEN, CDR2 SYDVKM. The CDR3 extends over 15 amino acids. V lost 7 bases, J lost 7 bases, and 10 bases stayed unmatched. CDR3 sequence reads: CASNLRDRHNSPLHF. CDR3 coding DNA: TGTGCCAGCAATCTCCGGGACAGACACAATTCACCCCTCCACTTT.

The chain links TRBV7-2 to TRBJ1-1; TRBD1 matches 7 bases. Per germline, CDR1 SGHTA and CDR2 FQGNSA. There are 14 residues in the CDR3. Trimming took 4 bases from V and 4 from J; bases not matched to a gene: 6. This CDR3 is CASSSSGTVTEAFF. The CDR3 DNA reads TGTGCCAGCAGCTCCTCCGGGACAGTCACTGAAGCTTTCTTT.

The chain employs TRBV9 and TRBJ2-7, with D perhaps matching TRBD1 or TRBD2 (6 bases each). The germline V and J ends were trimmed by 4 bases and 2 bases, with 16 bases remaining between them. The germline V gene has CDR1 SGDLS and CDR2 YYNGEE. This CDR3 region has 15 residues. CDR3 protein: CASSPREGGTYEQYF. CDR3 DNA: TGTGCCAGCAGCCCCCGTGAGGGGGGCACCTACGAGCAGTACTTC.